The clone carrying this T cell receptor (beta chain) appeared a few times. Its specificity is unknown. Treatment: approximately nine-day PBMC culture with coronavirus spike peptide pools or control peptides (ViraFEST assay). With the Oncomine TCR Beta short-read assay, DNA from cultured CD4+ T cells was sequenced. TCRdb used MiXCR to reprocess the PCR reads, holding one entry per CDR3 protein. The table lists about 16,000 distinct CDR3 sequences, about 52% of them singletons. CDR1 and CDR2 (germline): DFQATT, SNEGSKA (reference sequence). The CDR3 consists of 13 residues. The ends were cut back, 5 bases at V and 5 bases at J, with 15 bases in the middle. This entry comes from a study of vaccination and CD4 T cells after COVID-19.

Sequenced material: CD4+ T cells from blood, cultured in vitro, taken before SARS-CoV-2 vaccination. This clonotype was obtained from a human donor who had recovered from COVID-19. This chain connects TRBV20-1 to TRBJ1-1; D gene uncertain. Here the CDR3 reads CSALPSLTTEAFF. CDR3 nucleotide sequence: TGCAGTGCTCTCCCGTCCCTCACAACTGAAGCTTTCTTT.